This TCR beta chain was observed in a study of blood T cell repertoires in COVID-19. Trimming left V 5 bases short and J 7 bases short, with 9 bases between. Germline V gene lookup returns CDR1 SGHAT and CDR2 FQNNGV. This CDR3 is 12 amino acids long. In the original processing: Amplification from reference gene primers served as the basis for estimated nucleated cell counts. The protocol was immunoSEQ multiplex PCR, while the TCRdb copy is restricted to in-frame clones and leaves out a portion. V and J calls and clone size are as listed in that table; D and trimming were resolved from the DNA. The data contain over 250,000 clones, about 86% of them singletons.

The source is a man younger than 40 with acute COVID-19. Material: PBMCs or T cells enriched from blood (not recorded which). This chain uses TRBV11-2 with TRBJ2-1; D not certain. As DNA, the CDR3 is TGTGCCAGCAGCCTGAGGATGAATGAGCAGTTCTTC. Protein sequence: CASSLRMNEQFF. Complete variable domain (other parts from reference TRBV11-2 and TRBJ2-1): EAGVAQSPRYKIIEKRQSVAFWCNPISGHATLYWYQQILGQGPKLLIQFQNNGVVDDSQLPKDRFSAERLKGVDSTLKIQPAKLEDSAVYLCASSLRMNEQFFGPGTRLTVL.